These 13 T cell receptor beta chains originate from one sample sequenced in a study of blood T cell repertoires in COVID-19. The assay was immunoSEQ multiplex PCR, and TCRdb's table has in-frame clones only and misses some. The sample lists about 110,000 clones; more than 75% were seen once. The sequencing input was peripheral blood. The origin of the receptors is a woman between 50 and 59 years old with acute or convalescent COVID-19.

The rearrangement joins TRBV16 to TRBJ2-3, with 12 bases aligning to TRBD1. V gave up 4 bases and J gave up 4 bases; unmatched junction bases: 6. This CDR3 has 16 amino acids. CDR1 is KGHSY, CDR2 FQNENV, per germline. The CDR3 nucleotides are TGTGCCAGCAGCCCCGGGACAGGGGGCTCGGCAGATACGCAGTATTTT. Translating it yields CASSPGTGGSADTQYF.

This chain connects TRBV7-2 to TRBJ2-2; 11 bases fit TRBD2. Trimming took 11 bases from V and 9 from J; bases not matched to a gene: 8. CDR3 length: 13 amino acids. Per germline, CDR1 SGHTA and CDR2 FQGNSA. CDR3 nucleotides: TGTGCCGGGGGGACTAGCGGACGCCGGGAGCTGTTTTTT. Protein: CAGGTSGRRELFF.

J is TRBJ2-7 and V is TRBV24-1, with 7 bases matching TRBD1. Per the germline V gene, CDR1 is KGHDR and CDR2 is SFDVKD. The CDR3 has 15 residues. Trimming removed 5 bases from V and 3 bases from J; junction bases left unmatched: 9. CDR3: CATSGVGDSGYEQYF. The CDR3 nucleotides are TGTGCCACCAGTGGGGTAGGGGACAGCGGCTACGAGCAGTACTTC.

As for this clone: The same CDR3 can be traced to other DNA sequences in this sample. The gene calls are TRBV24-1 and TRBJ2-1; 8 nucleotides agree with TRBD2. Germline CDR1 KGHDR, CDR2 SFDVKD. The J segment lost 1 base and the V segment lost 9 bases, leaving 4 bases of the junction unmatched. There are 14 residues in the CDR3. The CDR3 reads CATSRGGSYNEQFF. CDR3 nucleotide sequence: TGTGCCACCTCCCGGGGGGGGTCCTACAATGAGCAGTTCTTC.

The J gene is TRBJ2-2, the V gene TRBV14; D is perhaps TRBD2 (5 bases). Per the germline V gene, CDR1 is SGHDN and CDR2 is FVKESK. V gave up 3 bases and J gave up 0 bases, with 14 bases separating them. CDR3 size: 17 residues. CDR3 sequence (DNA): TGTGCCAGCAGCCACCTAGAGAGGGCCTCGAACACCGGGGAGCTGTTTTTT. This translates into CASSHLERASNTGELFF.

This clone was picked up a small number of times. The chain is built from TRBV4-2 and TRBJ1-6; D unresolved. Per germline, CDR1 LGHNA and CDR2 YNFKEQ. The CDR3 has 16 residues. Trimming removed 0 bases at V and 8 bases at J, with 14 bases between. DNA of the CDR3: TGTGCCAGCAGCCAAGATTTTGCCTCTCGGGATTCACCCCTCCACTTT. Protein sequence: CASSQDFASRDSPLHF.

The chain recombines TRBV28 with TRBJ2-3; D not certain. The CDR3 covers 14 residues. Germline values: CDR1 MDHEN, CDR2 SYDVKM. V lost 1 base and J 7 bases, leaving 12 bases between the germline ends. The CDR3 coding sequence is TGTGCCAGCAGTTTATCGCCCAGGTCAAATACGCAGTATTTT. As protein: CASSLSPRSNTQYF.

The V call is TRBV18, the J call TRBJ2-7; TRBD2 is a possible D gene (7 bases). Germline V gene lookup returns CDR1 KGHSH and CDR2 LQKENI. The CDR3 contains 16 residues. Trimming took 1 base from V and 0 from J, leaving 13 bases between them. The CDR3 sequence: CASSPRAGASSYEQYF. As DNA, the CDR3 is TGTGCCAGCTCACCACGCGCGGGGGCTAGCTCCTACGAGCAGTACTTC.

This chain uses TRBV24-1 with TRBJ2-3; 7 nucleotides agree with TRBD1. CDR3 length: 15 residues. Germline V gene data show CDR1 as KGHDR and CDR2 as SFDVKD. The V and J ends lost 3 bases and 7 bases, in that order; junction bases with no gene match: 9. In nucleotides, the CDR3 is TGTGCCACCAGTGATCCCCGCCTGACAGGGAATACGCAGTATTTT. This sequence encodes CATSDPRLTGNTQYF.

The genes are TRBV11-2 and TRBJ1-4; a weak D match, TRBD1 (5 bases). Germline loops: CDR1 SGHAT, CDR2 FQNNGV. Trimming shortened V by 5 bases and J by 6 bases, and 16 bases separated the two germline ends. The CDR3 contains 15 residues. CDR3 coding DNA: TGTGCCAGCAGCCTGGGGCGGCCTCAACATGAAAAACTGTTTTTT. Encoded protein: CASSLGRPQHEKLFF.

The CDR3 region is CSASKPSGGNHNEQFF. DNA for the CDR3: TGCAGTGCTAGTAAACCTAGCGGGGGAAACCACAATGAGCAGTTCTTC. V and J are TRBV20-1 and TRBJ2-1; 10 bases agree with TRBD2. Trimming took 3 bases from V and 5 from J; bases not matched to a gene: 10. Germline V gene data show CDR1 as DFQATT and CDR2 as SNEGSKA (reference sequence). This CDR3 is built from 16 residues.

This sequence joins TRBV29-1 and TRBJ1-6; 9 positions agree with TRBD1. V trimming: 4 bases; J trimming: 10 bases; junction bases outside the gene matches: 5. The germline gives CDR1 SQVTM, CDR2 ANQGSEA. The CDR3 contains 13 residues. The CDR3 loop is CSVGDREGSPLHF. In nucleotides, the CDR3 is TGCAGCGTTGGGGACAGGGAGGGATCACCCCTCCACTTT.

The chain is built from TRBV5-1 and TRBJ1-1; TRBD1 agrees at 9 bases. V was clipped by 0 bases and J by 5 bases; unmatched bases: 2. This CDR3 spans 14 amino acids. Germline values: CDR1 SGHRS, CDR2 YFSETQ. CDR3 amino acids: CASSLDGTGTEAFF. The CDR3 DNA follows: TGCGCCAGCAGCTTGGACGGGACAGGGACTGAAGCTTTCTTT.